Only a few counts were recorded for the clone carrying this T cell receptor (beta chain). The same CDR3 is also encoded by other DNA sequences in this sample. Trimming cost V 0 bases and J 4 bases, with 6 bases left between them. Germline CDR1 SGHAT, CDR2 FQNNGV. The CDR3 sequence is 13 residues long. Survey-level TCR beta sequencing used the immunoSEQ assay. The method was immunoSEQ multiplex PCR; TCRdb's version includes in-frame clones alone and lacks a portion of them. The sample lists approximately 70,000 clones; over 85% were seen once. The source material was PBMCs. V gene TRBV11-2 combines with J gene TRBJ1-2; D is possibly TRBD1 (6 bases). The receptor's source is a man aged 40-49 years with rheumatoid arthritis. CDR3 sequence (DNA): TGTGCCAGCAGCTTAGACAGGGGCTATGGCTACACCTTC. This codes for CASSLDRGYGYTF.